Below are 9 T cell receptor beta chains sequenced from a single sample in a study of blood T cells in healthy people across ages. Next came a second PCR, run for about 7 to 12 cycles, which used a sample-barcoded 5' primer along with a J-beta primer mix. TCRdb re-derived calls from the 5' RACE reads in MiXCR, one entry per CDR3 protein. The repertoire holds approximately 490,000 distinct CDR3 sequences, 24% seen once, with roughly 9% in the top ten. The same data also contributed to another study, on T cells of mothers and their children.

The sequenced sample consisted of blood. Receptor source: a boy between 10 and 17 years old in good health.

This clonotype was counted between two and nine times. V and J are TRBV27 and TRBJ2-7, with a possible D match to TRBD1 (5 bases). Trimming stripped 0 bases from V and 5 bases from J, with 11 bases between. This CDR3 contains 14 residues. CDR1 is MNHEY and CDR2 is SMNVEV in the germline V gene (reference sequence). The CDR3: CASSLSAGLNEQYF. CDR3 bases: TGTGCCAGCAGTTTATCGGCAGGGCTGAACGAGCAGTACTTC.

This clonotype was seen at least ten times. V is TRBV28 and J is TRBJ2-7; 9 nucleotides line up with TRBD1. The CDR3 length is 15 residues. Unmatched junction bases numbered 5, after V lost 5 bases and J lost 0 bases. Germline assignment: CDR1 MDHEN and CDR2 SYDVKM. CDR3 sequence reads: CASSPPGQGSYEQYF. CDR3 sequence (DNA): TGTGCCAGCAGTCCGCCGGGACAGGGCTCCTACGAGCAGTACTTC. The full variable domain, with the rest looked up from reference TRBV28 and TRBJ2-7, is DVKVTQSSRYLVKRTGEKVFLECVQDMDHENMFWYRQDPGLGLRLIYFSYDVKMKEKGDIPEGYSVSREKKERFSLILESASTNQTSMYLCASSPPGQGSYEQYFGPGTRLTVT.

This clonotype was seen a handful of times. This rearrangement joins TRBV6-5 to TRBJ2-7; weak D call: TRBD2 (6 bases). V was trimmed by 2 bases and J by 3 bases, leaving 17 bases between them. CDR1 and CDR2 (germline): MNHEY, SVGAGI. The CDR3 length is 16 residues. CDR3 sequence reads: CASSYDGRAGNYEQYF. The CDR3, as DNA: TGTGCCAGCAGTTACGACGGACGGGCGGGGAACTACGAGCAGTACTTC.

There are a few counts of this clonotype. This rearrangement joins TRBV24-1 to TRBJ2-3; 13 positions match TRBD2. Germline V gene sequence: CDR1 KGHDR, CDR2 SFDVKD. The CDR3 is 17 residues long. Trimming took 9 bases from V and 0 from J; bases not matched to a gene: 8. The CDR3 loop is CATGGTSGADSTDTQYF. CDR3 nucleotides: TGTGCCACCGGAGGGACTAGCGGGGCGGATAGCACAGATACGCAGTATTTT.

Note on this clonotype: A read error is likely, as this CDR3 ends without the conserved phenylalanine or tryptophan. This chain joins TRBV7-8 and TRBJ1-5; 8 bases line up with TRBD1. Trimming removed 4 bases from V and 2 bases from J; junction bases left unmatched: 7. The CDR3 is made up of 16 amino acids. Germline CDR1 reads SGHVS; CDR2 reads FQNEAQ. As DNA, the CDR3 is TGTGCCAGCAGCTCGCTAACGGGACAGGGCAATCAGCCCCAGCATTCT. Residues: CASSSLTGQGNQPQHS.

Written as DNA, the CDR3 is TGTGCCATCAGTGAGCCGGTTATATCTGAAGCTTTCTTT. This translates into CAISEPVISEAFF. The rearrangement joins TRBV10-3 to TRBJ1-1, with unresolved D. Trimming took 2 bases from V and 6 from J, leaving 10 bases between them. The CDR3 contains 13 residues. Germline V lookup: CDR1 ENHRY, CDR2 SYGVKD.

This clonotype showed up just a few times. The chain carries TRBV20-1 and TRBJ2-5, with TRBD2 matching 13 bases. Matching the DNA end better, TRBJ2-7 makes the J call doubtful. The CDR3 is 16 residues long. Germline V gene data show CDR1 as DFQATT and CDR2 as SNEGSKA (reference sequence). This CDR3 is CSAMGLAGLSSYEQYF. As DNA, the CDR3 is TGCAGTGCAATGGGACTAGCGGGGCTAAGCTCCTACGAGCAGTACTTC.

The chain has TRBV28 and TRBJ1-2, with a weak D call TRBD1 (5 bases). V was pared by 6 bases and J by 5 bases, with 16 bases between. The germline gives CDR1 MDHEN, CDR2 SYDVKM. CDR3 size: 14 residues. The CDR3 loop reads CASRGESDLYGYTF. CDR3 DNA: TGTGCCAGCAGGGGGGAATCCGACTTGTATGGCTACACCTTC.

V gene TRBV7-9 combines with J gene TRBJ2-2; TRBD2 agrees at 11 bases. The CDR3 length is 17 residues. The V segment lost 3 bases and the J segment 3 bases; nucleotides outside the gene matches: 6. Germline V gene sequence: CDR1 SEHNR, CDR2 FQNEAQ (reference sequence). The CDR3 is CASSFTSGSPDTGELFF. CDR3 in DNA: TGTGCCAGCAGCTTCACTAGCGGGAGTCCCGACACCGGGGAGCTGTTTTTT. Full variable domain (remainder filled in from reference TRBV7-9 and TRBJ2-2): DTGVSQNPRHKITKRGQNVTFRCDPISEHNRLYWYRQTLGQGPEFLTYFQNEAQLEKSRLLSDRFSAERPKGSFSTLEIQRTEQGDSAMYLCASSFTSGSPDTGELFFGEGSRLTVL.